Included here is one TCR beta chain sequence, with context. This entry is derived from a study of type 1 regulatory T cells. Via MiXCR, TCRdb re-called the reads, giving one row per CDR3 protein. Counted here are approximately 100,000 distinct CDR3 sequences, roughly 28% occurring once; the ten biggest clones make up around 2.2%. V lost 4 bases and J lost 1; bases outside the gene matches: 10. Germline V lookup: CDR1 SGHNT, CDR2 YYREEE (reference sequence). The CDR3 has 18 residues. This sequence joins TRBV5-4 and TRBJ2-7; 14 nucleotides match TRBD2. The sequencing sample was made of CD4+ T cells, either the whole sample or a sorted fraction (not recorded which). The sequence came from a human donor in good health. The CDR3 DNA reads as TGTGCCAGCAGCCGTGCCCAGGGACTAGCGGGAGTATCCTACGAGCAGTACTTC. Amino acids: CASSRAQGLAGVSYEQYF.